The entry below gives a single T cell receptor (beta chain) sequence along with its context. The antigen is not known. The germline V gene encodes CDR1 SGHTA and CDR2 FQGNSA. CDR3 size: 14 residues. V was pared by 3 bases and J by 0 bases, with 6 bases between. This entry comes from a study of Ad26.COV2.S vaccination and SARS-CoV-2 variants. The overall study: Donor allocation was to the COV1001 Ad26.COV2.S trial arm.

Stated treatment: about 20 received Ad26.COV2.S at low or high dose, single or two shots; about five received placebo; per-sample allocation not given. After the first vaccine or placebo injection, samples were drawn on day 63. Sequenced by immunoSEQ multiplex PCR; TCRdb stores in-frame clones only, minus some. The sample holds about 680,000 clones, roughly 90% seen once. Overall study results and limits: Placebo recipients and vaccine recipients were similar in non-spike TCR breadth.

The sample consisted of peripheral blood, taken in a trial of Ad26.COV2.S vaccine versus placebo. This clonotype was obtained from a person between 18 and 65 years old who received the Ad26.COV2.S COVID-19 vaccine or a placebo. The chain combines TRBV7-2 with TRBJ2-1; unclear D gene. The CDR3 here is CASSFGYSYNEQFF. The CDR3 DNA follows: TGTGCCAGCAGCTTCGGGTACTCCTACAATGAGCAGTTCTTC.